This TCR beta chain was profiled in a study of blood T cell repertoires in COVID-19. The germline gives CDR1 MDHEN, CDR2 SYDVKM. V was cut by 9 bases and J by 6 bases, with 31 bases left in between. CDR3 length: 18 residues. Sequencing used immunoSEQ multiplex PCR; TCRdb keeps in-frame clones, though not all of them. The data hold about 270,000 clones, with roughly nine tenths observed a single time. Sequencing was done on a sample of PBMCs or T cells enriched from blood (not recorded which). The V gene is TRBV28, the J gene TRBJ2-3, with a weak D call TRBD2 (6 bases). This sequence originates from a woman aged 18-29 years who had recovered from COVID-19. The CDR3 sequence is CASLPTGFVKQEGDTQYF. The CDR3 DNA sequence: TGTGCCAGTCTACCCACCGGCTTCGTGAAACAGGAGGGGGATACGCAGTATTTT.